This T cell receptor beta chain was sequenced during a study of CD8 T cells in Susac syndrome. The CDR3 loop spans 15 amino acids. Germline CDR1 is SEHNR and CDR2 is FQNEAQ (reference sequence). V was pared by 6 bases and J by 3 bases, with 10 bases of the junction left unmatched. An amount of RNA that ranged from roughly 0.45 to 1 ug was reverse transcribed with random hexamers. TCRdb re-derived calls from the immunoSEQ multiplex PCR reads in MiXCR, one entry per CDR3 protein. The sample lists 200,000 or so distinct CDR3 sequences; 80% to 95% were seen once. TEMRA cells were FACS-enriched, with CD8+ and CD4+ T cells isolated negatively.

Specimen: CD8+ T cells from PBMCs. The chain couples TRBV7-9 to TRBJ2-7, with 8 nucleotides matching TRBD1. This clonotype originated in a human donor with multiple sclerosis. CDR3 amino acids: CASSSPTGGVYEQYF. The CDR3 region has the DNA TGTGCCAGCAGTTCCCCTACAGGGGGTGTCTACGAGCAGTACTTC.